Listed below are T cell receptor beta chains from one sample, sequenced in a study of CD8 T cells in ankylosing spondylitis. A single record per CDR3 protein comes from TCRdb applying MiXCR to the 5' RACE reads. The table lists 100,000 to 150,000 distinct CDR3 sequences, approximately 10% of them singletons, with more than 3% in the top ten. The material sequenced was blood, either unsorted or a sorted T cell fraction (not recorded which). The receptors were sampled from a male donor with ankylosing spondylitis or in good health (not recorded which). CDR3s include the opening cysteine and the closing phenylalanine or tryptophan. Fields, in order: clone size, V gene, J gene, D gene, CDR3 DNA, CDR3 protein. The D gene is left open where the match is weak. Only part of the rows carry a size: once, few, many, or a class if the clone is expanded.

many	TRBV29-1	TRBJ2-7	TRBD1	TGCAGCGTGTTAATCGGGACAGGGATCTCCTACGAGCAGTACTTC	CSVLIGTGISYEQYF
many	TRBV27	TRBJ2-5	TRBD2	TGTGCCAGCAGTTTAGTACCGGGACTAGGAGAGACCCAGTACTTC	CASSLVPGLGETQYF
many	TRBV4-3	TRBJ2-1	-	TGCGCCAGCAGCCCGGCCAGTTTGGGAAATGAGCAGTTCTTC	CASSPASLGNEQFF
many	TRBV5-1	TRBJ1-1	TRBD1	TGCGCCAGCAGCTGGAACAGGGGGTCGAACACTGAAGCTTTCTTT	CASSWNRGSNTEAFF
many	TRBV11-2	TRBJ2-7	-	TGTGCCAGCAGCAAACACGGGGCAGGTTCTAAGTTCGAGCAGTACTTC	CASSKHGAGSKFEQYF
-	TRBV29-1	TRBJ1-1	TRBD1	TGCAGCGTTGACCTGGGACAGTCCGCAAACACTGAAGCTTTCTTT	CSVDLGQSANTEAFF
few	TRBV20-1	TRBJ2-7	-	TGCAGTGCTAGAGATGGGGACACCGCCTACGAGCAGTACTTC	CSARDGDTAYEQYF
-	TRBV7-9	TRBJ2-7	-	TGTGCCAGCAGCTTAATGGCCGTCCGGGGGCGGACGTTCTTC	CASSLMAVRGRTFF
many	TRBV29-1	TRBJ2-5	-	TGCAGCGTAGGGACGTCGGAGACCCAGTACTTC	CSVGTSETQYF
many	TRBV7-2	TRBJ2-1	-	TGTGCCAGCAGCTTAAGGGGTATAATCTACAATGAGCAGTTCTTC	CASSLRGIIYNEQFF
many	TRBV20-1	TRBJ2-7	TRBD1	TGCAGTGCGCAGGACAGGAACTCCTACGAGCAGTACTTC	CSAQDRNSYEQYF
-	TRBV2	TRBJ2-3	TRBD2	TGTGCCAGCATTCCGGGACTAGCGGGAGGGCAGACGCAGTATTTT	CASIPGLAGGQTQYF
few	TRBV30	TRBJ2-2	TRBD2	TGTGCCTGGAGTGCTGGTAGCGGGGGCCGGGAGCTGTTTTTT	CAWSAGSGGRELFF
many	TRBV12-3/TRBV12-4	TRBJ1-1	TRBD1	TGTGCCAGCAGTTTAGATCGGGGGCAGGGGGCTGGCACTGAAGCTTTCTTT	CASSLDRGQGAGTEAFF
many	TRBV28	TRBJ2-1	TRBD1	TGTGCCAGCAGCGCGAGGGACAGGGAGGATGAGCAGTTCTTC	CASSARDREDEQFF
few	TRBV28	TRBJ2-6	-	TGTGCCAGCAGTTTATCTTTCTCTGGGGCCAACGTCCTGACTTTC	CASSLSFSGANVLTF
many	TRBV12-3/TRBV12-4	TRBJ2-3	-	TGTGCCAGCAGTCGGGCAGGAGGTACGACATATGTTACGCAGTATTTT	CASSRAGGTTYVTQYF
many	TRBV12-3/TRBV12-4	TRBJ2-7	-	TGTGCCAGCAGTTTTAATCCAAATACCTACGAGCAGTACTTC	CASSFNPNTYEQYF
-	TRBV10-3	TRBJ1-3	TRBD1	TGTGCCATCAGACCCGGGACAGAAGCCTCTGGAAACACCATATATTTT	CAIRPGTEASGNTIYF
many	TRBV7-3	TRBJ2-3	TRBD2	TGTGCCAGCAGCTTAGCGGGAGGTACCACCCTGCAGTATTTT	CASSLAGGTTLQYF
-	TRBV12-3/TRBV12-4	TRBJ2-4	-	TGTGCCAGCAGTCCCCCGTGGGAGGACAAAAACATTCAGTACTTC	CASSPPWEDKNIQYF
-	TRBV20-1	TRBJ2-1	TRBD2	TGCAGTGCTGGCGGACTAGCGGGAGCCGACAATGAGCAGTTCTTC	CSAGGLAGADNEQFF
many	TRBV10-3	TRBJ2-7	-	TGTGCCATCAGTGAGTCGAAAACAGACTACGAGCAGTACTTC	CAISESKTDYEQYF
-	TRBV20-1	TRBJ1-5	-	TGCAGTGCTAGAAGTGACCTGGGGCCCCAGCATTTT	CSARSDLGPQHF
many	TRBV12-3/TRBV12-4	TRBJ1-2	-	TGTGCCAGCAGTTCGGGGACTTGGGGCTACACCTTC	CASSSGTWGYTF
-	TRBV20-1	TRBJ1-5	-	TGCAGTGCTAGACAACTAGGGCATATTAATCAGCCCCAGCATTTT	CSARQLGHINQPQHF
-	TRBV9	TRBJ2-3	-	TGTGCCAGCAGCATAGGACTGTACAGCACAGATACGCAGTATTTT	CASSIGLYSTDTQYF
many	TRBV7-2	TRBJ1-2	TRBD1	TGTGCCAGCAGCCAGGGGGTAGGAGGTCAAAACTATGGCTACACCTTC	CASSQGVGGQNYGYTF
many	TRBV7-9	TRBJ1-1	-	TGTGCCAGCAGCTTAGAGGTAGGGAACACTGAAGCTTTCTTT	CASSLEVGNTEAFF
many	TRBV12-3/TRBV12-4	TRBJ2-4	-	TGTGCCAGCTCTATGGGGGGCCGGGTCAAAAACATTCAGTACTTC	CASSMGGRVKNIQYF
few	TRBV10-3	TRBJ2-3	-	TGTGCCATCAGTGTATGGATCGAGGGGCCCTCTGGTACGCAGTATTTT	CAISVWIEGPSGTQYF
many	TRBV10-3	TRBJ2-7	TRBD2	TGTGCCATCAGTGAGAGAGGGACTAGCGAAAGCGAGCAGTACTTC	CAISERGTSESEQYF
many	TRBV29-1	TRBJ2-5	TRBD2	TGCAGCATCACGGGCGGGAGGGCCACTCGAGAGACCCAGTACTTC	CSITGGRATRETQYF
many	TRBV10-3	TRBJ2-1	TRBD2	TGTGCCATCGGGACTAGCGGCGCCAATGAGCAGTTCTTC	CAIGTSGANEQFF
many	TRBV5-1	TRBJ2-2	TRBD2	TGCGCCAGCAGCTTGGCCGTCCTAGCGGACACCGGGGAGCTGTTTTTT	CASSLAVLADTGELFF
few	TRBV20-1	TRBJ2-3	TRBD2	TGCAGTGGCGGGGAGGCTAGCGGGAGGCCCTTAGATACGCAGTATTTT	CSGGEASGRPLDTQYF
many	TRBV11-2	TRBJ2-5	TRBD2	TGTGCCAGCAGTCCAGCGGGAGGCACACAGACCCAGTACTTC	CASSPAGGTQTQYF
-	TRBV6-5	TRBJ2-3	-	TGTGCCAGCAGTTACGTCTCGACAGATACGCAGTATTTT	CASSYVSTDTQYF
many	TRBV7-8	TRBJ2-1	-	TGTGCCAGCAGCTTAAGACTAGACAGAGAATACAATGAGCAGTTCTTC	CASSLRLDREYNEQFF
few	TRBV4-2	TRBJ2-2	-	TGTGCCAGCAGCCAAGATCAACCAGACTCCGGGGAGCTGTTTTTT	CASSQDQPDSGELFF
many	TRBV7-2	TRBJ1-6	-	TGTGCCAGCAGCTACACAATGGTGCTATATTCACCCCTCCACTTT	CASSYTMVLYSPLHF
few	TRBV5-1	TRBJ2-5	-	TGCGCCAGCAGCTGGGTAGGAAGAGGAATACAAGAGACCCAGTACTTC	CASSWVGRGIQETQYF
many	TRBV7-2	TRBJ2-7	TRBD1	TGTGCCAGCAGCCCCCGGACAGGGACCTACGAGCAGTACTTC	CASSPRTGTYEQYF
many	TRBV11-2	TRBJ2-7	-	TGTGCCAGCAGCCCGAACGTGATCCCCTACGAGCAGTACTTC	CASSPNVIPYEQYF
many	TRBV18	TRBJ2-7	-	TGTGCCAGCTCATCCGGGTTTGGTTCCTACGAGCAGTACTTC	CASSSGFGSYEQYF
many	TRBV5-1	TRBJ2-6	-	TGCGCCAGCAGCCCTAATATCCAGGGTGCGGCCAACGTCCTGACTTTC	CASSPNIQGAANVLTF
many	TRBV29-1	TRBJ2-1	-	TGCAGCGTTGAAGGCCCGATGCGATACTCCTACAATGAGCAGTTCTTC	CSVEGPMRYSYNEQFF
-	TRBV20-1	TRBJ1-5	-	TGCAGTGCTAGAGACAATCTTTATAGCAATCAGCCCCAGCATTTT	CSARDNLYSNQPQHF
-	TRBV12-3/TRBV12-4	TRBJ2-7	-	TGTGCCAGCAGCCTCAAACCTAGCCTCTCCTACGAGCAGTACTTC	CASSLKPSLSYEQYF
-	TRBV11-1	TRBJ2-1	-	TGTGCCAGCAGCTTATTCCTTGACAATGAGCAGTTCTTC	CASSLFLDNEQFF
-	TRBV2	TRBJ1-2	-	TGTGCCAGCACCCCTGGCAGGGGAAGGGGTACTATCGGCTACACCTTC	CASTPGRGRGTIGYTF
few	TRBV7-9	TRBJ2-1	TRBD2	TGTGCCAGCAGCCAGCGTCTTAGCGGGAGCGACAATGAGCAGTTCTTC	CASSQRLSGSDNEQFF
few	TRBV29-1	TRBJ1-1	TRBD1	TGCAGCGTTAGGACAGGCCCAGTTACTGAAGCTTTCTTT	CSVRTGPVTEAFF
many	TRBV24-1	TRBJ2-1	TRBD2	TGTGCCACCAGTGATTCCATGACGGGAGGGCTCAATGAGCAGTTCTTC	CATSDSMTGGLNEQFF